This T cell receptor beta chain was identified in a study of shared clonotypes between healthy human individuals. Study-level points and caveats: Non-shared clonotypes had lower generation probabilities than those shared by all four donors. Exclusively blood specimens were collected; tissue repertoires likely differ. Larger estimated richness was generally seen in naive subsets than in memory subsets.

The V gene's germline CDR1 is MNHEY and CDR2 SMNVEV (reference sequence). This CDR3 region has 14 residues. V shed 5 bases and J 2 bases; nucleotides not matched to a gene: 4. Naive CD8 cells were CD45RO-negative, positively selected for CCR7, excluding terminally differentiated effector memory CD45RA+ cells. Donors were healthy HIV-negative adults without recent acute infections or vaccinations. This clone came up once. Its antigen remains unknown. Produced via immunoSEQ multiplex PCR; TCRdb's table is partial and in-frame only. The profile shows 450,000 to 700,000 clones, around 95% of them singletons.

Sequenced: naive CD8+ T cells sorted from blood. This sequence was found in a woman aged 25 to 39 in good health. This rearrangement joins TRBV27 to TRBJ2-7; TRBD1 agrees at 9 bases. The CDR3 region is CASSVRDRAYEQYF. The CDR3 DNA sequence: TGTGCCAGCAGTGTCCGGGACAGGGCCTACGAGCAGTACTTC.